This T cell receptor beta chain was profiled in a study of cytomegalovirus exposure and HLA in healthy donors (dated by TCRdb to between 2016 and 2019). Regarding the study in general: The roughly 670 repertoires of the first cohort and the 95 to 150 validation repertoires were produced on the same platform, according to a later analysis. To predict cytomegalovirus infection status, the study combined high-throughput TCR immunosequencing, statistical association of individual TCRs with disease status, and machine learning. Along with the roughly 670-subject first cohort, a separate validation cohort of roughly 110 different subjects was used. The study aimed to test whether cataloging public T cell receptors could reveal signatures of past pathogen exposure.

The receptor library was made with the immunoSEQ multiplex PCR assay. As for how the authors treated the data: A statistical classification framework was built for diagnosing cytomegalovirus status from the catalog of TCR beta chain sequences. The source is immuneACCESS, and TCRdb retained only in-frame sequences with V and J called. Part of the clones is not carried over; for the studies checked, unresolved V genes explain less than half of this, and the remainder is unexplained. That table is the source of V, J and clone size, and D and trimming were worked out from the DNA. The sample data list 200,000 or so clones, and 84% of these were observed just once. The ten largest clones capture about an eighth of the sample. About this clone itself: It has no known antigen specificity. The input lacks base qualities; no much larger clone sits a single base away.

The full study reports these points: The classifier was reported to diagnose cytomegalovirus status with high specificity and sensitivity in both the original cohort and the validation cohort. Across donors, most TCR sequences were observed very rarely, whereas some public TCRs were present in many individuals. In the study, around 150 TCR beta chains were listed as associated with cytomegalovirus. A later analysis found that TCRs clustered in the first cohort also tended to co-occur in the roughly 120 validation repertoires, with 94% of cluster scores above 0. It was suggested by the authors that the approach could potentially be generalized to other disease states and immunological phenotypes. A few of the identified cytomegalovirus-associated TCR beta chains were confirmed in vitro to be specific for cytomegalovirus antigens. All 120 or so repertoires were used to score co-occurrence in the validation cohort in a later analysis, because that analysis had no HLA typing for the cohort.

Donors formed part of the validation cohort, which comprised about 130 subjects and was distinct from the first cohort of 550 to 850 subjects. CDR1 and CDR2 are read off the germline V gene as SGHVS and FQNEAQ. From cysteine to phenylalanine, the CDR3 is 13 amino acids long. The retained sequence is limited to the CDR3, 39 bases, with the frame set at the first base. The V end loses 6 bases and the J end loses 1 base, and a stretch of 9 bases separates them. Here the chain combines TRBV7-8 and TRBJ1-1; the D gene cannot be named for sure. This TCR came from a woman aged 25 to 45 in good health and CMV-seropositive. Sequences were obtained from PBMCs. The CDR3 region: CASRSEGNTEAFF. The nucleotides are TGTGCCAGCAGGTCTGAGGGGAACACTGAAGCTTTCTTT.